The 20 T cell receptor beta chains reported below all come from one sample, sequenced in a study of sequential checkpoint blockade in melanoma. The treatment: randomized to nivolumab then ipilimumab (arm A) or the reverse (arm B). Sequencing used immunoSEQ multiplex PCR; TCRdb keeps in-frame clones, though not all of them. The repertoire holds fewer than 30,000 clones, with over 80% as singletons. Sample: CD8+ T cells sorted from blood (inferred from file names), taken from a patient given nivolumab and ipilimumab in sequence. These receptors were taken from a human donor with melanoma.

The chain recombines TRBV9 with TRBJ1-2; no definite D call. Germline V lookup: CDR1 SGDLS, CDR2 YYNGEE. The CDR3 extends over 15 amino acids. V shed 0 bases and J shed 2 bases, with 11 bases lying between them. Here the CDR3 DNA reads TGTGCCAGCAGCGTAGGGACTGAGTGGAACTATGGCTACACCTTC. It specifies CASSVGTEWNYGYTF.

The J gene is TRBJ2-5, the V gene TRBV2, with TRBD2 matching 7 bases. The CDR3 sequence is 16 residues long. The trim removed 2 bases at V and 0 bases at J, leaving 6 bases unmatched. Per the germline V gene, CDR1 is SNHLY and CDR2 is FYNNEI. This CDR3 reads CASSEFVAGHQETQYF. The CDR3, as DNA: TGTGCCAGCAGTGAATTTGTAGCGGGCCACCAAGAGACCCAGTACTTC.

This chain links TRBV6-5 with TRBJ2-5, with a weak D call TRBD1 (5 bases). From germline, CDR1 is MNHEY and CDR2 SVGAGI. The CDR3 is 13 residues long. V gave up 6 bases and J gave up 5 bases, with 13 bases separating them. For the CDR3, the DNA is TGTGCCAGCAGCAGACAGATAGAGGAGACCCAGTACTTC. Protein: CASSRQIEETQYF.

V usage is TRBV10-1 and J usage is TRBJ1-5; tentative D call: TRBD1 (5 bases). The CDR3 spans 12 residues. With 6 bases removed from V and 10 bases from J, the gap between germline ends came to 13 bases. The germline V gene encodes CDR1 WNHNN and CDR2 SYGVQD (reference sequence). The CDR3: CASRGMGQPQHF. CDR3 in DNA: TGCGCCAGCAGGGGGATGGGGCAACCCCAGCATTTT.

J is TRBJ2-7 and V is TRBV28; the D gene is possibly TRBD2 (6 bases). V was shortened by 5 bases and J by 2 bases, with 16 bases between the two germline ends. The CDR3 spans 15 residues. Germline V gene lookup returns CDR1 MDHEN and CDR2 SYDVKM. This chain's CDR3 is CASSLLGTGAYEQYF. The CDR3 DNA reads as TGTGCCAGCAGTCTACTTGGGACGGGAGCCTACGAGCAGTACTTC.

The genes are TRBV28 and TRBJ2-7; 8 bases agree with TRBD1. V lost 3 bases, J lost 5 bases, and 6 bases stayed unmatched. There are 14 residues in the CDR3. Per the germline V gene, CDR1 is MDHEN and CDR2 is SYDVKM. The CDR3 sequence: CASSFDRGTDEQYF. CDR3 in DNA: TGTGCCAGCAGTTTTGACAGGGGAACAGACGAGCAGTACTTC. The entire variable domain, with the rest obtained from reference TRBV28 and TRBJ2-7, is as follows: DVKVTQSSRYLVKRTGEKVFLECVQDMDHENMFWYRQDPGLGLRLIYFSYDVKMKEKGDIPEGYSVSREKKERFSLILESASTNQTSMYLCASSFDRGTDEQYFGPGTRLTVT.

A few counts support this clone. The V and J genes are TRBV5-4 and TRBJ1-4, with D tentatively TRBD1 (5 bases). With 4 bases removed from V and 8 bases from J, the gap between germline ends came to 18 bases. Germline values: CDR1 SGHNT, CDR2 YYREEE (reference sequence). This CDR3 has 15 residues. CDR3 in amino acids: CASSGGGGSREKLFF. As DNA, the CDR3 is TGTGCCAGCAGCGGCGGGGGGGGTTCTAGAGAAAAACTGTTTTTT.

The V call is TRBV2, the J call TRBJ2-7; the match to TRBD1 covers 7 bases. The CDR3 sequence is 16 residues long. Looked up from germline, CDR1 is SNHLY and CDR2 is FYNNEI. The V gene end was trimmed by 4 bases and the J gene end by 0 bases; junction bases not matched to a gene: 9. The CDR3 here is CASSVPGQSLSYEQYF. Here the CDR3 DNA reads TGTGCCAGCAGTGTACCGGGACAGTCACTCTCCTACGAGCAGTACTTC.

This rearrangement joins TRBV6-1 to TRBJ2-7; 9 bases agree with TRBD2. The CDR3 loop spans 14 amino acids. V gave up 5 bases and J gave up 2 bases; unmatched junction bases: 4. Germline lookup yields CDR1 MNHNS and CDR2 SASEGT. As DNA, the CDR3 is TGTGCCAGCAGTCCGACTAGCGGTGCCTACGAGCAGTACTTC. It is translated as CASSPTSGAYEQYF.

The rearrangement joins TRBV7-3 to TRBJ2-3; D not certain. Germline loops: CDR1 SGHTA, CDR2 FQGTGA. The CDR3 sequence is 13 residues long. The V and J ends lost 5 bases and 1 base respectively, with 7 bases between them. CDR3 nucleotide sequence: TGTGCCAGCAGCCACGGAGGCACAGATACGCAGTATTTT. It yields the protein CASSHGGTDTQYF.

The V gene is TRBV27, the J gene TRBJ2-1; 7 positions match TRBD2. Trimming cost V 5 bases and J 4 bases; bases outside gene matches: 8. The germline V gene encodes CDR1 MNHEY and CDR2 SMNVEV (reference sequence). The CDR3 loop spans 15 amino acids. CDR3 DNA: TGTGCCAGCAGTCCCTGGGGGGGATCATACAATGAGCAGTTCTTC. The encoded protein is CASSPWGGSYNEQFF.

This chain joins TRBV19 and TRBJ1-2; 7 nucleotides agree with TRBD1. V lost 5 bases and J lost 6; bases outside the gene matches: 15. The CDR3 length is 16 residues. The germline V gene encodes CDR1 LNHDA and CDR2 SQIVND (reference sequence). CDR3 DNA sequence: TGTGCCAGTAGTGCACGACAGGGTTTGATGCTGAATGGCTACACCTTC. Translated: CASSARQGLMLNGYTF.

The chain's CDR3 is CASSSGVNEQFF. The CDR3 nucleotides read TGTGCCAGTAGCTCGGGGGTCAATGAGCAGTTCTTC. The chain joins TRBV19 to TRBJ2-1; D may be TRBD2 (6 bases). This CDR3 contains 12 residues. CDR1 LNHDA and CDR2 SQIVND come from the germline V gene (reference sequence). Trimming left V 6 bases short and J 6 bases short, with 9 bases between.

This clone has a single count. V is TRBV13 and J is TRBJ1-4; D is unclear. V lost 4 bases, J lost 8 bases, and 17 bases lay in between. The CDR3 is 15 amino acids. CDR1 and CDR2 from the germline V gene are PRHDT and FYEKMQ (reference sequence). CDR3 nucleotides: TGTGCCAGCAGCTCCCCTTATGGCGGCCGGGAAAAACTGTTTTTT. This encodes CASSSPYGGREKLFF.

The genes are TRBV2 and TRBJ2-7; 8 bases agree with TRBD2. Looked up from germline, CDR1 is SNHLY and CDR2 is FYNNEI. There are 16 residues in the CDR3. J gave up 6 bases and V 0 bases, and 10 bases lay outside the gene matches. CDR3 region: CASSEAMTGGRFEQYF. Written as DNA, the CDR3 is TGTGCCAGCAGTGAAGCGATGACGGGGGGGCGGTTCGAGCAGTACTTC.

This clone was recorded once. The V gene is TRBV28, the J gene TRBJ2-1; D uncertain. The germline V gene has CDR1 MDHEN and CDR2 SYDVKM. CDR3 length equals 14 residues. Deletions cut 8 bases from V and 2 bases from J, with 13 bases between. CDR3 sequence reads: CASEESLTYNEQFF. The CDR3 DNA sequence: TGTGCCAGCGAAGAGAGTTTAACCTACAATGAGCAGTTCTTC.

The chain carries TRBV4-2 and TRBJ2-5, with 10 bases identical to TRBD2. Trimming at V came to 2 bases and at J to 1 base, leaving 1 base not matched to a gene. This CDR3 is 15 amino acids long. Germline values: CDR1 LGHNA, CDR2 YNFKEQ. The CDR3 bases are TGTGCCAGCAGCCAACTAGCGGGGGCCCAAGAGACCCAGTACTTC. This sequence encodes CASSQLAGAQETQYF.

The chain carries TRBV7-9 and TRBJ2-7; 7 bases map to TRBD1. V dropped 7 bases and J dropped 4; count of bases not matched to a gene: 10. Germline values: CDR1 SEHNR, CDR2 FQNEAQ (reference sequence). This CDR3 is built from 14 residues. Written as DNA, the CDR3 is TGTGCCAGCACCCTAAGGCAGGGGGTGTACGAGCAGTACTTC. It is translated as CASTLRQGVYEQYF.

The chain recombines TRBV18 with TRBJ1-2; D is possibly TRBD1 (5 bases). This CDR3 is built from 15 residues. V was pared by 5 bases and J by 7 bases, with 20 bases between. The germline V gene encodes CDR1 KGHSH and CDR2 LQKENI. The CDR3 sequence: CASSTSAGGLLGYTF. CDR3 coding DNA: TGTGCCAGCTCAACCAGCGCCGGGGGACTCCTTGGCTACACCTTC.

CDR3 bases: TGTGCCAGTAGTGATCTAGCGGGAGGCTCCTACAATGAGCAGTTCTTC. Translation gives CASSDLAGGSYNEQFF. The chain has TRBV19 and TRBJ2-1; 11 positions match TRBD2. The CDR3 runs to 16 residues. From germline, CDR1 is LNHDA and CDR2 SQIVND (reference sequence). The ends lost 5 bases at V and 0 bases at J; junction bases unmatched: 3. Full variable domain (remainder filled in from reference TRBV19 and TRBJ2-1): DGGITQSPKYLFRKEGQNVTLSCEQNLNHDAMYWYRQDPGQGLRLIYYSQIVNDFQKGDIAEGYSVSREKKESFPLTVTSAQKNPTAFYLCASSDLAGGSYNEQFFGPGTRLTVL.